The present TCR beta chain was sequenced within a study of molecular identifiers for immune sequencing clone quantification. Across the study: In replicates, RNA from about 20,000 or 100,000 naive CD8 cells was split five ways, four sequenced. Study-wide results and caveats: Effector cells kept over 97% of their molecules in clones above 20 RNA copies, while naive cells kept under 1% there. In cases of identical TCR molecules sharing a barcode, highly expanded clone sizes could be underestimated.

Trimming at V came to 0 bases and at J to 2 bases, leaving 3 bases not matched to a gene. CDR1 and CDR2 (germline): SGHTA, FQGNSA. This CDR3 has 15 residues. Using a CD8+CD4-CCR7+CD45RA+ phenotype, naive CD8 T cells were sorted. This clonotype was recorded at least ten times. What it binds is unknown. TCRdb re-analysed the PCR reads in MiXCR, keeping a single row per CDR3 protein. The repertoire holds about 500,000 distinct CDR3 sequences, about a fifth seen once, with around 0.86% in the top ten. The receptor was derived from a human donor in good health. Some libraries in this study had Jurkat cell RNA spiked in. V and J are TRBV7-2 and TRBJ2-7, with 8 bases identical to TRBD1. Material for sequencing was naive CD8+ T cells from blood, with Jurkat cell RNA spiked in. Subset defined: FACS-sorted CD8+CD4-CCR7+CD45RA+ naive T cells. The CDR3 sequence is CASSLAPDRAYEQYF. The DNA for the CDR3 is TGTGCCAGCAGCTTAGCGCCGGACAGGGCCTACGAGCAGTACTTC. Supplemented by reference TRBV7-2 and TRBJ2-7, the full variable domain reads GAGVSQSPSNKVTEKGKDVELRCDPISGHTALYWYRQSLGQGLEFLIYFQGNSAPDKSGLPSDRFSAERTGGSVSTLTIQRTQQEDSAVYLCASSLAPDRAYEQYFGPGTRLTVT.